This T cell receptor beta chain is drawn from a study of T cells in Graves' hyperthyroidism and ophthalmopathy. Looking at the study overall: Staff took peripheral blood when the initial diagnosis was made, before any treatment began.

The CDR3 totals 14 residues. Germline CDR1 and CDR2: WSHSY and SAAADI. V lost 6 bases to trimming and J lost 3 bases, with 14 bases between them. Patients were excluded for uncontrolled infection, other autoimmune disease, pregnancy or lactation. PBMCs were derived from roughly 10 ml fresh peripheral blood. This clonotype was seen ten or more times. RNA transcripts provided the source from which TCR beta CDR3 regions were amplified. The primer set for the first-round RT-PCR of the TCR CDR3 was HTBI. TCRdb reprocessed the multiplex PCR reads with MiXCR, giving one entry per CDR3 protein. The table has some 600,000 distinct CDR3 sequences, about 15% seen once.

The V and J genes are TRBV10-2 and TRBJ2-5; the D gene could be TRBD1 or TRBD2 (5 bases each). The sequenced sample consisted of blood. The sequence came from a woman in her 30s with Graves' hyperthyroidism that later progressed to Graves' ophthalmopathy. CDR3 DNA: TGCGCCAGCAGAAGGGGCCCGGAGGAAGAGACCCAGTACTTC. Its translation is CASRRGPEEETQYF.